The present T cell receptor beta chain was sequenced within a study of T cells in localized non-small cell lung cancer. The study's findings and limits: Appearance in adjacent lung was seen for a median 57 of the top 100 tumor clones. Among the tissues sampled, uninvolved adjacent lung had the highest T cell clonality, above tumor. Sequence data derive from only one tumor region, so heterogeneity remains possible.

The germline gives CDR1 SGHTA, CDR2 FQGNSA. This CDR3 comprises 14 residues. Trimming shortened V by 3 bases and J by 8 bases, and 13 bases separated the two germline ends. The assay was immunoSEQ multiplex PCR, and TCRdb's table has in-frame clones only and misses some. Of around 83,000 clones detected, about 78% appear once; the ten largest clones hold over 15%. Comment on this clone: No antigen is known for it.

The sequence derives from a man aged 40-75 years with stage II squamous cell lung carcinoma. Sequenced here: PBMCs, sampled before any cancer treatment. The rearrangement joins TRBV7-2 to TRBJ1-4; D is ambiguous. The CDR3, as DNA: TGTGCCAGCAGCTTTGGGGTTTTGGACGAAAAACTGTTTTTT. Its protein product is CASSFGVLDEKLFF.